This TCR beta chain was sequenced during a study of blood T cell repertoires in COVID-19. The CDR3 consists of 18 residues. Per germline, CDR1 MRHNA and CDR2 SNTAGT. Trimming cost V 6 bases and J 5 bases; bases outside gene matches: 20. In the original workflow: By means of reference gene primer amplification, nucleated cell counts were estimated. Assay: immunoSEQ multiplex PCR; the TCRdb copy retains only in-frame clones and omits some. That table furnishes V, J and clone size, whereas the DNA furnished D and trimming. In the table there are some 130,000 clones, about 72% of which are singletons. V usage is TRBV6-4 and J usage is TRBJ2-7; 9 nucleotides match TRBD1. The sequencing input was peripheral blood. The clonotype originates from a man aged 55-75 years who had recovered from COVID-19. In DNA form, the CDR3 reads TGTGCCAGCAGGCCGGATTTTTGTGGGGACAGGGACCCTGACGAGCAGTACTTC. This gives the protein CASRPDFCGDRDPDEQYF.